A selection of T cell receptor beta chains follows, all from one sample in a study of cytomegalovirus exposure and HLA in healthy donors. This table comes from immunoSEQ multiplex PCR, and its TCRdb copy is limited to in-frame clones, with some not included. The repertoire holds about 110,000 clones, with 80% to 85% as singletons. The specimen was PBMCs. The receptors were sampled from a young man in good health and CMV-seropositive. Both conserved end residues are part of each CDR3. D genes are given only for firm matches. The size field is filled for only some rows; it gives once, few, many or a size class.

-,TRBV5-4,TRBJ2-2,-,CASRVFRARGTGELFF,TGTGCCAGCAGAGTCTTCAGGGCGCGGGGCACCGGGGAGCTGTTTTTT
once,TRBV2,TRBJ1-1,TRBD1,CASMGDRVNTEAFF,TGTGCCAGCATGGGGGACAGGGTGAACACTGAAGCTTTCTTT
-,TRBV7-3,TRBJ2-5,TRBD2,CASSFRGGAGETQYF,TGTGCCAGCAGCTTCCGGGGAGGGGCGGGGGAGACCCAGTACTTC
-,TRBV6-6,TRBJ2-5,TRBD2,CASSYLAGGPETQYF,TGTGCCAGCAGTTACCTAGCGGGAGGGCCGGAGACCCAGTACTTC
-,TRBV6-6,TRBJ2-1,TRBD2,CASSYLSGGVINEQFF,TGTGCCAGCAGTTACCTCTCGGGAGGGGTCATCAATGAGCAGTTCTTC
-,TRBV5-4,TRBJ2-3,-,CASSLDSTDTQYF,TGTGCCAGCAGCCTAGACAGCACAGATACGCAGTATTTT
-,TRBV6-1,TRBJ2-4,-,CASSVVYLAKNIQYF,TGTGCCAGCAGTGTAGTATACTTAGCCAAAAACATTCAGTACTTC
few,TRBV27,TRBJ2-1,TRBD1,CASSLGQGGRNEQFF,TGTGCCAGCAGTCTCGGACAGGGAGGTCGCAATGAGCAGTTCTTC
-,TRBV18,TRBJ2-7,-,CASSPARRGSLYEQYF,TGTGCCAGCTCACCGGCCCGTAGGGGTTCCCTTTACGAGCAGTACTTC
-,TRBV30,TRBJ2-5,TRBD2,CAWTYSGLAETQYF,TGTGCCTGGACCTACTCCGGACTAGCGGAGACCCAGTACTTC
once,TRBV4-2,TRBJ2-1,TRBD1,CASSQFKTGGGDEQFF,TGTGCCAGCAGCCAATTTAAGACAGGGGGCGGAGATGAGCAGTTCTTC
-,TRBV5-1,TRBJ2-3,-,CASSARTDDTDTQYF,TGCGCCAGCAGCGCTCGGACAGACGACACAGATACGCAGTATTTT
-,TRBV7-9,TRBJ1-4,TRBD1,CASSKTGATNEKLFF,TGTGCCAGCAGCAAAACAGGGGCAACTAATGAAAAACTGTTTTTT
-,TRBV6-5,TRBJ1-1,-,CASSYSGGRGEAFF,TGTGCCAGCAGTTACTCGGGAGGTCGCGGTGAAGCTTTCTTT
once,TRBV2,TRBJ2-7,-,CASSEGRRGEQYF,TGTGCCAGCAGTGAAGGGCGGAGGGGCGAGCAGTACTTC
-,TRBV14,TRBJ1-2,TRBD1,CASSQGTGGSPYYGYTF,TGTGCCAGCAGCCAAGGGACAGGGGGCTCTCCATACTATGGCTACACCTTC
-,TRBV4-1,TRBJ2-5,TRBD2,CASSLLAEETQYF,TGCGCCAGCAGCCTTCTAGCGGAAGAGACCCAGTACTTC
-,TRBV19,TRBJ2-4,-,CASSIGTYQAKNIQYF,TGTGCCAGTAGTATCGGTACTTACCAAGCCAAAAACATTCAGTACTTC
-,TRBV7-2,TRBJ1-2,-,CASSHRVWANYGYTF,TGTGCCAGCAGCCACAGGGTATGGGCTAACTATGGCTACACCTTC
-,TRBV7-9,TRBJ1-1,TRBD1,CASEWGRTGDTEAFF,TGTGCCAGCGAGTGGGGCCGGACAGGGGACACTGAAGCTTTCTTT
-,TRBV6-6,TRBJ2-3,TRBD2,CASSLGLVGTDTQYF,TGTGCCAGCAGTCTGGGACTAGTGGGCACAGATACGCAGTATTTT
-,TRBV19,TRBJ1-5,TRBD1,CASSWLADRGFYQPQHF,TGTGCCAGTAGTTGGCTAGCGGACAGGGGATTTTATCAGCCCCAGCATTTT
-,TRBV4-2,TRBJ1-5,-,CASSLKVGASNQPQHF,TGTGCCAGCAGCCTAAAGGTAGGGGCAAGCAATCAGCCCCAGCATTTT
few,TRBV19,TRBJ2-5,-,CASSVGRSQETQYF,TGTGCCAGTAGTGTCGGCCGGAGCCAAGAGACCCAGTACTTC
-,TRBV18,TRBJ1-4,TRBD1,CASSRRKGQGARGEKLFF,TGTGCCAGCTCACGACGAAAAGGACAGGGGGCAAGAGGGGAAAAACTGTTTTTT
-,TRBV5-6,TRBJ2-2,TRBD1,CASSSAGTGGRGELFF,TGTGCCAGCAGCTCAGCCGGGACAGGGGGGCGCGGGGAGCTGTTTTTT
-,TRBV18,TRBJ1-1,-,CASSQGTIEAFF,TGTGCCAGCTCACAAGGGACAATTGAAGCTTTCTTT
-,TRBV28,TRBJ1-3,-,CASSRGSGNTIYF,TGTGCCAGCAGTCGAGGGTCTGGAAACACCATATATTTT
-,TRBV28,TRBJ1-2,-,CASSQTGYGYTF,TGTGCCAGCAGTCAGACGGGGTATGGCTACACCTTC
once,TRBV7-9,TRBJ2-7,TRBD2,CASSSGTSGYEQYF,TGTGCCAGCAGCTCCGGGACTAGCGGGTACGAGCAGTACTTC
once,TRBV5-1,TRBJ1-1,-,CASSLGGDTEAFF,TGCGCCAGCAGCTTGGGCGGGGACACTGAAGCTTTCTTT
-,TRBV5-1,TRBJ2-5,-,CASSLDGETQYF,TGCGCCAGCAGCTTGGACGGAGAGACCCAGTACTTC
-,TRBV4-2,TRBJ2-3,-,CASSRTYTTSGADTQYF,TGTGCCAGCAGCCGAACATACACCACGAGCGGAGCAGATACGCAGTATTTT
-,TRBV10-3,TRBJ2-5,TRBD1,CAISQGLETQYF,TGTGCCATCTCACAGGGGCTGGAGACCCAGTACTTC
-,TRBV4-2,TRBJ2-1,TRBD2,CASSQDVNAGESSYNEQFF,TGTGCCAGCAGCCAAGATGTAAACGCGGGAGAGAGCTCCTACAATGAGCAGTTCTTC